A selection of T cell receptor beta chains follows, all from one sample in a study of CD8+CD57+ T cells in acquired aplastic anemia. TCRdb called the reads again in MiXCR, with one record for every CDR3 protein. This sample carries hundreds of thousands of distinct CDR3 sequences, less than 35% of them seen once, and the ten largest clones take around 0.82%. Sequenced: sorted CD4+, CD8+, or CD8+CD57+ T cells (not recorded which) from PBMCs. All receptors come from a human donor with aplastic anemia. The CDR3 runs from the conserved cysteine through the conserved F or W. A D gene is named only where the DNA matches it firmly. Size is stated for part of the rows, as once, few or many counts, or as a class when the clone is expanded.

-	TRBV7-3	-	TRBJ2-5	TGTGCCAGCACCGACCGGACCACCGAGACCCAGTACTTC	CASTDRTTETQYF
-	TRBV12-3/TRBV12-4	many	TRBJ1-5	TGTGCCAGCAGGTACAGCAATCAGCCCCAGCATTTT	CASRYSNQPQHF
-	TRBV2	-	TRBJ1-2	TGTGCCAGCAGTTTAGGAGTATTCTATGGCTACACCTTC	CASSLGVFYGYTF
-	TRBV2	few	TRBJ1-1	TGTGCCAGCAGTGGGACAGATTGGGGTGAAGCTTTCTTT	CASSGTDWGEAFF
TRBD1	TRBV14	-	TRBJ2-3	TGTGCCAGCAGCCAAGTGGGGACAGGGGGCCTTACAGATACGCAGTATTTT	CASSQVGTGGLTDTQYF
-	TRBV4-2	many	TRBJ2-7	TGTGCCAGCAGCCAAGATAGTGGGTTAGGGGATGAGCAGTACTTC	CASSQDSGLGDEQYF
-	TRBV12-3/TRBV12-4	many	TRBJ1-6	TGTGCCAGCAGGGGGGTACAGTCACCCCTCCACTTT	CASRGVQSPLHF
-	TRBV29-1	many	TRBJ1-1	TGCAGCGTTGATTTATCGAACACTGAAGCTTTCTTT	CSVDLSNTEAFF
-	TRBV29-1	-	TRBJ1-5	TGCAGCGCCGCACTCAACGACGGTAATCAGCCCCAGCATTTT	CSAALNDGNQPQHF
-	TRBV4-3	-	TRBJ2-7	TGCGCCAGCAGCCAAAGGGGTTTAATGGGCGAGCAGTACTTC	CASSQRGLMGEQYF
-	TRBV19	many	TRBJ1-2	TGTGCCAGTAGTAGGCGGGGGGACTATGGCTACACCTTC	CASSRRGDYGYTF
-	TRBV6-1	-	TRBJ1-2	TGTGTAACAGGCAGAAGTAACTATGGCTACACCTTC	CVTGRSNYGYTF
-	TRBV29-1	-	TRBJ2-5	TGCAGCGTTGAAGAAGGACTGGAAGGGACCCAGTACTTC	CSVEEGLEGTQYF
-	TRBV19	few	TRBJ2-1	TGTGCCAGTAGTATTCAGGGGGAGGTATACAATGAGCAGTTCTTC	CASSIQGEVYNEQFF
TRBD2	TRBV29-1	-	TRBJ2-1	TGCAGCGTTGAGGCTAGCGGGAGAGGCGATGAGCAGTTCTTC	CSVEASGRGDEQFF
-	TRBV5-4	-	TRBJ2-5	TGTGCCAGCAGACTGGGGGGGCGCGTAGAGACCCAGTACTTC	CASRLGGRVETQYF
TRBD1	TRBV27	-	TRBJ1-2	TGTGCCAGCAGTTTCTACAGGGGCTATGGCTACACCTTC	CASSFYRGYGYTF
-	TRBV19	many	TRBJ2-5	TGTGCCAGTAGGGCCGCTGGGGAAGAGACCCAGTACTTC	CASRAAGEETQYF
TRBD2	TRBV2	few	TRBJ2-7	TGTGCCAGCAGGCGGGGGGGCAACGAGCAGTACTTC	CASRRGGNEQYF
-	TRBV11-2	-	TRBJ1-3	TGTGCCAGCAGCTTAGGGGGCCACTCTGGAAACACCATATATTTT	CASSLGGHSGNTIYF
-	TRBV20-1	few	TRBJ2-5	TGCAGTGCCTATACGGGGGCACGGGAGACCCAGTACTTC	CSAYTGARETQYF
-	TRBV10-2	-	TRBJ2-7	TGCGCCAGCAGTGAGATTGGGCAGGGGTTCCACGAGCAGTACTTC	CASSEIGQGFHEQYF
TRBD1	TRBV20-1	many	TRBJ1-2	TGCAGTGCTACCCCCCCGGAGGGACAGGGGGAAGGCTACACCTTC	CSATPPEGQGEGYTF
TRBD1	TRBV11-1	-	TRBJ1-5	TGTGCCAGCAGCTTAGCGCGACAGGGATGGTTGGGGAATCAGCCCCAGCATTTT	CASSLARQGWLGNQPQHF
-	TRBV7-2	many	TRBJ1-2	TGTGCCAGCAAGACTCTAGGAGACTATGGCTACACCTTC	CASKTLGDYGYTF
-	TRBV20-1	few	TRBJ2-1	TGCAGTGCTATCGGCGTGGGTGAGCAGTTCTTC	CSAIGVGEQFF
-	TRBV24-1	many	TRBJ1-2	TGTGCCACCAGTGATTTGTTAGGGAAGGGCTATGGCTACACCTTC	CATSDLLGKGYGYTF
TRBD2	TRBV20-1	few	TRBJ2-1	TGCAGTGCTAGAGCACCCTTAGCGGGACTGTCGAATGAGCAGTTCTTC	CSARAPLAGLSNEQFF
-	TRBV7-2	many	TRBJ2-2	TGTGCCAGCAGCTTGAGCGACAGCACCGGGGAGCTGTTTTTT	CASSLSDSTGELFF
-	TRBV15	-	TRBJ2-2	TGTGCCACTAGCAGAGATCCGGGGGAGCGGACCGGGGAGCTGTTTTTT	CATSRDPGERTGELFF
TRBD1	TRBV15	few	TRBJ1-6	TGTGCCACCAGCATTAGTACAGGGGATAATTCACCCCTCCACTTT	CATSISTGDNSPLHF
-	TRBV6-5	many	TRBJ2-7	TGTGCCAGCAGTTCAGGAGCCTACGAGCAGTACTTC	CASSSGAYEQYF
TRBD1	TRBV10-3	once	TRBJ1-1	TGTGCCAGCAGTGACAAGGGGGCGGGCACTGAAGCTTTCTTT	CASSDKGAGTEAFF
TRBD1	TRBV10-3	few	TRBJ2-1	TGTGCCACCGCCGGGACAGGGGAGTACAATGAGCAGTTCTTC	CATAGTGEYNEQFF
-	TRBV20-1	many	TRBJ1-5	TGCAGTGCTTCTGACACGCCGGTTGAGGTCCAGCATTTT	CSASDTPVEVQHF